This T cell receptor beta chain was sequenced in a study of regulatory T cells in long-lasting Graves disease. As regards this clonotype: Antigen unknown.

Trimming left V 10 bases short and J 3 bases short, with 20 bases between. Germline V lookup: CDR1 LNHDA, CDR2 SQIVND (reference sequence). The CDR3 is made up of 15 amino acids. Study-wide findings and caveats: Limited samples may have lowered accuracy. Graves' patients with persistent disease showed TCR diversity lower than patients newly diagnosed.

Specified time point: newly diagnosed GD, antithyroid drugs for less than 3 months. Construction of the TCR library relied on RNA isolated from PBMCs. Relying on iRepertoire HTBI primers and Arm-PCR of CDR3 regions, the team built TCR beta libraries. Per the original data handling: Identified across the samples were over 50 TRBV segments and about 14 TRBJ segments. Each CDR3 protein is one row after TCRdb ran MiXCR on the multiplex PCR reads. The authors' filters were not applied to this entry. The sample yields fewer than 650,000 distinct CDR3 sequences, about 16% seen once. In addition, the sample was reused for a study of T cells in Graves' hyperthyroidism and ophthalmopathy. That study adds: Expanded thyroid clonotypes (above 0.001) were mostly also found in blood.

The sequence was obtained from a man between 18 and 35 years old with Graves disease. The material sequenced was peripheral blood mononuclear cells (PBMCs), taken at new diagnosis, from a patient treated with antithyroid drugs. The chain couples TRBV19 to TRBJ2-3, with TRBD1 as a possible D gene (6 bases). CDR3: CATNQQGEVTDTQYF. The CDR3 nucleotides are TGTGCCACCAATCAACAGGGAGAGGTGACAGATACGCAGTATTTT. Full variable domain (missing parts from reference TRBV19 and TRBJ2-3): DGGITQSPKYLFRKEGQNVTLSCEQNLNHDAMYWYRQDPGQGLRLIYYSQIVNDFQKGDIAEGYSVSREKKESFPLTVTSAQKNPTAFYLCATNQQGEVTDTQYFGPGTRLTVL.